The entry that follows covers one T cell receptor beta chain sequence. Its antigen is not known. This entry comes from a study of cytomegalovirus exposure and HLA in healthy donors. Findings of the study overall: The classifier was said to identify cytomegalovirus status with high specificity and sensitivity.

Vbeta (60) and Jbeta (13) primers were used in the PCR. TCRdb's table, derived via immunoSEQ multiplex PCR, lists solely in-frame clones and lacks some. The data hold 120,000 or so clones, with 7% to 9.5% observed a single time. Despite likely unrecorded immune exposures, the donors were nominally healthy at the time of sampling. Sequenced input: PBMCs. The sequence was collected from a woman aged 40-49 years in good health and CMV-seropositive.

The CDR3 bases are TGTGCCTCCTCGCCAGGGGGGCTTGGGGACACTGAAGCTTTCTTT. As protein: CASSPGGLGDTEAFF. The rearrangement uses TRBV30 and TRBJ1-1, with 7 bases identical to TRBD1. The length of the CDR3 is 15 residues. Germline V gene data show CDR1 as GTSNPN and CDR2 as SVGIG (reference sequence). J was trimmed by 3 bases and V by 7 bases; bases with no gene match: 14.